The 11 T cell receptor beta chains given below trace back to one sample, sequenced in a study of cytomegalovirus exposure and HLA in healthy donors. TCRdb keeps only in-frame clones here, not all; method: immunoSEQ multiplex PCR. The sample holds 190,000 or so clones, 65% to 85% seen once. The sample consisted of PBMCs. These receptors all come from a woman between 18 and 30 years old in good health and CMV-seropositive.

The rearrangement uses TRBV14 and TRBJ1-1, with D maybe TRBD1 (6 bases). Germline V gives CDR1 SGHDN, CDR2 FVKESK. Trimming cost V 1 base and J 10 bases, with 13 bases left between them. The CDR3 is made up of 13 amino acids. The CDR3, as DNA: TGTGCCAGCAGCCAAGGTCAGGGGTTGCTAGCTTTCTTT. Protein product: CASSQGQGLLAFF.

The chain links TRBV4-3 to TRBJ2-7; 13 bases are shared with TRBD2. Per the germline V gene, CDR1 is LGHNA and CDR2 is YSLEER. The V gene end was trimmed by 4 bases and the J gene end by 0 bases; junction bases not matched to a gene: 9. There are 18 residues in the CDR3. The CDR3 reads CASSPRLAGGPSSYEQYF. CDR3 nucleotide sequence: TGCGCCAGCAGCCCCCGACTAGCGGGGGGACCAAGCTCCTACGAGCAGTACTTC.

The chain uses TRBV5-4 and TRBJ1-1; TRBD1 is a possible D gene (6 bases). Trimming removed 4 bases at V and 4 bases at J, with 23 bases between. Germline V gene sequence: CDR1 SGHNT, CDR2 YYREEE (reference sequence). There are 17 residues in the CDR3. The CDR3 region is CASSQAGTQGSVTEAFF. The CDR3 DNA follows: TGTGCCAGCAGCCAAGCCGGGACACAAGGGAGTGTCACTGAAGCTTTCTTT.

The chain carries TRBV13 and TRBJ2-1; the D gene is possibly TRBD2 (5 bases). Trimming left V 6 bases short and J 8 bases short, with 8 bases between. This CDR3 contains 11 residues. Germline CDR1 PRHDT, CDR2 FYEKMQ (reference sequence). The CDR3 region has the DNA TGTGCCAGCAGGGTGGAGGATGAGCAGTTCTTC. Protein product: CASRVEDEQFF.

This chain uses TRBV5-1 with TRBJ1-5; D remains unclear. The CDR3 consists of 15 residues. CDR1 SGHRS and CDR2 YFSETQ come from the germline V gene. Trimming shortened V by 0 bases and J by 2 bases, and 9 bases separated the two germline ends. CDR3 protein: CASSLEGGGNQPQHF. In DNA, the CDR3 is TGCGCCAGCAGCTTGGAAGGAGGCGGCAATCAGCCCCAGCATTTT.

The genes are TRBV7-2 and TRBJ1-5; D is unclear. V lost 3 bases to trimming and J lost 0 bases, with 6 bases between them. Germline CDR1 reads SGHTA; CDR2 reads FQGNSA. The CDR3 consists of 14 residues. CDR3 coding DNA: TGTGCCAGCAGCTTCGGTAATAGCAATCAGCCCCAGCATTTT. This sequence encodes CASSFGNSNQPQHF.

The genes are TRBV5-1 and TRBJ1-2; 10 bases fit TRBD1. Germline V gene sequence: CDR1 SGHRS, CDR2 YFSETQ. J gave up 7 bases and V 0 bases, and 3 bases lay outside the gene matches. The CDR3 spans 14 residues. The CDR3 reads CASSLAGTGVGYTF. Written as DNA, the CDR3 is TGCGCCAGCAGCTTGGCCGGGACAGGGGTTGGCTACACCTTC.

The chain combines TRBV29-1 with TRBJ2-3; TRBD2 aligns across 9 bases. Germline lookup yields CDR1 SQVTM and CDR2 ANQGSEA. This CDR3 has 14 residues. V trimming: 5 bases; J trimming: 3 bases; junction bases outside the gene matches: 6. This CDR3 is CSVLASGATDTQYF. The CDR3, as DNA: TGCAGCGTTCTCGCTAGCGGGGCGACAGATACGCAGTATTTT.

The chain couples TRBV10-1 to TRBJ1-1; D not resolved. V lost 4 bases to trimming and J lost 4 bases, with 13 bases between them. This CDR3 is built from 14 residues. Germline loops: CDR1 WNHNN, CDR2 SYGVQD (reference sequence). The CDR3 nucleotides read TGCGCCAGCAGTGGCGGGCGGGGTAGCACTGAAGCTTTCTTT. Residues: CASSGGRGSTEAFF.

The V gene is TRBV7-2, the J gene TRBJ1-2, with D possibly matching TRBD1 (6 bases). CDR1 is SGHTA and CDR2 is FQGNSA in the germline V gene. The CDR3 has 12 amino acids. The V gene lost 1 base and the J gene lost 6 bases, with 6 bases spanning the gap. CDR3 protein: CASSLDRDGYTF. As DNA, the CDR3 is TGTGCCAGCAGCTTAGACAGGGATGGCTACACCTTC. Full variable domain (missing parts from reference TRBV7-2 and TRBJ1-2): GAGVSQSPSNKVTEKGKDVELRCDPISGHTALYWYRQSLGQGLEFLIYFQGNSAPDKSGLPSDRFSAERTGGSVSTLTIQRTQQEDSAVYLCASSLDRDGYTFGSGTRLTVV.

The sample holds one count of this clone. The chain carries TRBV25-1 and TRBJ2-1; D unclear. This CDR3 is built from 14 residues. Trimming took off 2 bases at V and 1 base at J, with 6 bases between the two ends. Germline lookup yields CDR1 MGHDK and CDR2 SYGVNS. CDR3 sequence (DNA): TGTGCCAGCAGTGAAGTCCTGTCCTACAATGAGCAGTTCTTC. Translating gives CASSEVLSYNEQFF.